This T cell receptor beta chain derives from a study of T cells in localized non-small cell lung cancer (dated by TCRdb to 2020 to 2022). Some background on the complete study: The study analyzed T cell repertoires of about 230 early-stage NSCLC patients, comparing tumors and uninvolved tumor-adjacent lungs. The cohort was made up of 200 to 250 treatment-naive NSCLC patients whose localized lung tumors had been resected. Of the NSCLC patients, about 130 were male and around 99 were female, and the mean age was about 69 years.

At diagnosis, peripheral blood, uninvolved tumor-adjacent lung and tumor were collected and stored as a combination of fresh-frozen and FFPE material. Blood samples were analyzed as peripheral blood mononuclear cells for TCR repertoire profiling. Overall study outcomes, separate from this receptor: Uninvolved tumor-adjacent lung showed the highest T cell clonality, higher than tumor, which suggests more focused antigenic responses in the adjacent lung. Higher blood T cell density associated with longer overall survival, while higher adjacent-lung clonality associated with shorter survival. Since the design was exploratory, TCR variables were selected using unadjusted p-values with no false-discovery rate correction. A median of roughly 50 of the top 100 tumor clones turned up in the paired uninvolved adjacent lung, and 25 to 35 of those clones also ranked among the top 100 of that same adjacent lung. Multi-region tumor sequencing was not performed, so intratumor heterogeneity could not be excluded.

About this clone itself: What antigen it recognizes has not been identified. Qualities for individual bases were not recorded, and no much larger clone is one base off.

The CDR3 holds 16 amino acids from the cysteine to the phenylalanine. Just CDR3 DNA is preserved here, 48 bases in frame from base 1. The germline V gene (reference sequence) yields SEHNR for CDR1 and FQNEAQ for CDR2. The germline ends are 19 bases apart after V is trimmed by 5 bases and J by 6 bases. The immunoSEQ Assay was used to sequence TCR beta CDR3 regions from DNA. As for the original processing: T cell density was computed as TCR beta template counts normalized to usable DNA estimated by amplifying housekeeping genes. Using the preseqR package, richness was estimated by extrapolating to 120,000 templates for tissue samples and 400,000 templates for PBMC samples. Clonality was calculated as one minus Pielou's evenness. To identify tissue-enriched TCRs, differential abundance testing was run on productive amino-acid clonotypes with a minimum total count of 5 and an alpha of 0.1. The Jaccard Index and the Morisita Overlap Index were used to quantify repertoire overlap between compartments. GLIPH clustered TCR beta CDR3s with public tetramer-defined viral CDR3s; viral motifs required at least three viral sequences plus V-gene enrichment. TCRdb re-hosts the immuneACCESS table, in-frame sequences only. Its copies lack some clones; in the studies checked, an unresolved V gene accounts for under half of them, and the cause for the rest is not known. From that table come the V and J calls and clone size; the DNA was used to work out D and trimming. A total of tens of thousands of clones appear in this sample, about 86% of them only once. The top ten clonotypes cover roughly 2.5% of the sample.

This TCR came from a man between 40 and 69 years old with stage II lung adenocarcinoma. This specimen consisted of PBMCs, obtained before any cancer treatment. The rearrangement combines TRBV7-9 with TRBJ2-2, and TRBD2 may be the D gene, going by 6 matching bases. The nucleotide sequence reads as follows: TGTGCCAGCAGCGACTGGGCGGGGAGGATCGCCGGGGAGCTGTTTTTT. Protein translation: CASSDWAGRIAGELFF.